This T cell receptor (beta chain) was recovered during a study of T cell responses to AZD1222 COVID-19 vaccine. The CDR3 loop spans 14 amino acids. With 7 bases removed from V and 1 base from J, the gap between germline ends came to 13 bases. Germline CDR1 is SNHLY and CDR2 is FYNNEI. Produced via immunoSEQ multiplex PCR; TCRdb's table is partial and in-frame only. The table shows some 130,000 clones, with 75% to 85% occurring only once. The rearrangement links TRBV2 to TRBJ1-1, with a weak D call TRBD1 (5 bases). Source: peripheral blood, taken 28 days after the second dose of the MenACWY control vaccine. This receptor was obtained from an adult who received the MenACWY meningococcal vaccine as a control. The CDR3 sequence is CASNTRGKNTEAFF. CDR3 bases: TGTGCCAGCAATACGAGGGGCAAGAACACTGAAGCTTTCTTT.